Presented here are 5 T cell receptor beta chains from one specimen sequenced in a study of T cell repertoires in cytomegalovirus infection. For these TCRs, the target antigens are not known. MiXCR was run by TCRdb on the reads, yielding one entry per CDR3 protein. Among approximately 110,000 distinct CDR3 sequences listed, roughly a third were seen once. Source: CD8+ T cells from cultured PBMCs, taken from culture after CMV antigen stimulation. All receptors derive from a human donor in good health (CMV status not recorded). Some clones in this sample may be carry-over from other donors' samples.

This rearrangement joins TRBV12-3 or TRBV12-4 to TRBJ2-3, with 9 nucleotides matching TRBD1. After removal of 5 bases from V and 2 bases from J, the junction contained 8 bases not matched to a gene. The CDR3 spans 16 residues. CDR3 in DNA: TGTGCCAGCAGTACCCTAGGGGACAGGGACACAGATACGCAGTATTTT. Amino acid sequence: CASSTLGDRDTDTQYF.

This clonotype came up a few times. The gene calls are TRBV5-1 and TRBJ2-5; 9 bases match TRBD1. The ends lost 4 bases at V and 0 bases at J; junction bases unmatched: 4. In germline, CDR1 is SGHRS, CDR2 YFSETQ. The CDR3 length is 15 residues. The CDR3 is CASSAGTGYQETQYF. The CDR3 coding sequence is TGCGCCAGCAGCGCCGGGACAGGGTACCAAGAGACCCAGTACTTC.

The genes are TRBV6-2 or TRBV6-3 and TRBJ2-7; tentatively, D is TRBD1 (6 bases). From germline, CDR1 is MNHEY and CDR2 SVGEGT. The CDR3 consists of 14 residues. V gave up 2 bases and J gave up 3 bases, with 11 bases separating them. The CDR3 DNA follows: TGTGCCAGCAGTTACCCAGGGGACGGCTACGAGCAGTACTTC. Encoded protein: CASSYPGDGYEQYF.

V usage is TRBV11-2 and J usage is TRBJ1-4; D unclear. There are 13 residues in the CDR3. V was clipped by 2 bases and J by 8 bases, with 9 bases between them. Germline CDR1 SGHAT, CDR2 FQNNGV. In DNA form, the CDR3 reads TGTGCCAGCAGCTTATGGGCCGGGGAAAAACTGTTTTTT. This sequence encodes CASSLWAGEKLFF.

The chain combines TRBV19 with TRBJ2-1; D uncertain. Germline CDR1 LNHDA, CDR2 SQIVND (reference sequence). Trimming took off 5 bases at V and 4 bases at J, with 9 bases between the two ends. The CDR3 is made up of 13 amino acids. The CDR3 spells CASSADTYNEQFF. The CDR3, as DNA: TGTGCCAGTAGTGCCGACACGTACAATGAGCAGTTCTTC.